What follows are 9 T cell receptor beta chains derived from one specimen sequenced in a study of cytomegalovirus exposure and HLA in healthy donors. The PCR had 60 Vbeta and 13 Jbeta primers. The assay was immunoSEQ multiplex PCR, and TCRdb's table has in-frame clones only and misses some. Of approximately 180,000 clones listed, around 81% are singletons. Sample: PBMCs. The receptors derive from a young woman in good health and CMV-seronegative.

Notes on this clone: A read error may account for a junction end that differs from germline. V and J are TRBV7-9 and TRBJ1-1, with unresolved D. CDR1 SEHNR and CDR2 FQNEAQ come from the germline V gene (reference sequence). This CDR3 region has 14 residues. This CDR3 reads CSSSLTITGTEAFF. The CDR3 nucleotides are TGTTCCAGCAGCTTGACCATAACCGGGACTGAAGCTTTCTTT.

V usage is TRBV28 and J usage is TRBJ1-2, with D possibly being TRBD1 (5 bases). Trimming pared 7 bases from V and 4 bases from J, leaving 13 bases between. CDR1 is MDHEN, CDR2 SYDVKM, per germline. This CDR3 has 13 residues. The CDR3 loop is CASTMTETYGYTF. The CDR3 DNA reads TGTGCCAGCACTATGACAGAGACCTATGGCTACACCTTC.

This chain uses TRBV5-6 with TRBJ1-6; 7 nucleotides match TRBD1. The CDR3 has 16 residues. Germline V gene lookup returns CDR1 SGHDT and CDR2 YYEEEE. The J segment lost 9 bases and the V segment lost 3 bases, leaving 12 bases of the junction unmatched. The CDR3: CASSWGDSGSISPLHF. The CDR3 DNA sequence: TGTGCCAGCAGCTGGGGGGACAGTGGATCAATTTCACCCCTCCACTTT.

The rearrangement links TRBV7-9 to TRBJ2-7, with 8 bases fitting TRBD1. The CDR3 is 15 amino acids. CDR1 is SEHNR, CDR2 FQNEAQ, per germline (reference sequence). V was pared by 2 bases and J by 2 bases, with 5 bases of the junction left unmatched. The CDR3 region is CASSLLDRGPYEQYF. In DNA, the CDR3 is TGTGCCAGCAGCTTACTCGACAGGGGACCCTACGAGCAGTACTTC.

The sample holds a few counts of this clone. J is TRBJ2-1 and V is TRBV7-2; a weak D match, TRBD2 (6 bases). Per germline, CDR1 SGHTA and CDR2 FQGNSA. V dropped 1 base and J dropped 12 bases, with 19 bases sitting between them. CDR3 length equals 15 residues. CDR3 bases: TGTGCCAGCAGCTTAGGAGACCTCGCTACCGGGGGGCAGTTCTTC. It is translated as CASSLGDLATGGQFF.

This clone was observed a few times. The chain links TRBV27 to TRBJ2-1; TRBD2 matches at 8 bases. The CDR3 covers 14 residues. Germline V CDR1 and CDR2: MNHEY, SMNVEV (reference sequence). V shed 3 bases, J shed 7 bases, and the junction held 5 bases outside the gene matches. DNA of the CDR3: TGTGCCAGCAGTTTCAGCGGGAGCACGAATGAGCAGTTCTTC. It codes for CASSFSGSTNEQFF.

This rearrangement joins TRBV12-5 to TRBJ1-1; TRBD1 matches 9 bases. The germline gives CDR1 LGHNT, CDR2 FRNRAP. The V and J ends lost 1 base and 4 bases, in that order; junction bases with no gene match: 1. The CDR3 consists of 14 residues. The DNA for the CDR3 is TGTGCTAGTGGTTTGGAGACAGGGGGCACTGAAGCTTTCTTT. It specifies CASGLETGGTEAFF.

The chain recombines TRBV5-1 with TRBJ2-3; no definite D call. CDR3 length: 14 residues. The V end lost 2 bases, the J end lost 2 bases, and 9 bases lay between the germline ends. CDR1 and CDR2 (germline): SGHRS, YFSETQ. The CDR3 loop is CASSFVLDTDTQYF. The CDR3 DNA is TGCGCCAGCAGCTTTGTCCTAGACACAGATACGCAGTATTTT.

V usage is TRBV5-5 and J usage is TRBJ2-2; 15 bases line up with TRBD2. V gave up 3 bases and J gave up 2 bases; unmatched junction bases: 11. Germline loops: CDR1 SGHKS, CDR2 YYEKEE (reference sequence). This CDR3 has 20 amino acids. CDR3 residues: CASSSPGLAGGPLNTGELFF. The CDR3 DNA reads TGTGCCAGCAGCTCGCCGGGACTAGCGGGGGGACCCCTAAACACCGGGGAGCTGTTTTTT.